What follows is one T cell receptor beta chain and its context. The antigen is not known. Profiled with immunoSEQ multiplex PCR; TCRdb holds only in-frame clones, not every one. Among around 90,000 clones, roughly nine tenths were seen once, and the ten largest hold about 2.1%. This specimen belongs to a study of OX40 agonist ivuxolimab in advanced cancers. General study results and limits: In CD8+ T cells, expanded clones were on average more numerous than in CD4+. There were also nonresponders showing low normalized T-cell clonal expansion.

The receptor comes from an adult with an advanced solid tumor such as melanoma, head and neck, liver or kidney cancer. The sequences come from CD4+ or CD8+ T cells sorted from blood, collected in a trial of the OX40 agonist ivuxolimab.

CDR3: CASSPGFGDTPTDTQYF. The DNA for the CDR3 is TGTGCCAGCAGCCCCGGGTTTGGGGATACTCCTACAGATACGCAGTATTTT. The chain carries TRBV14 and TRBJ2-3; no reliable D call. CDR3 length: 17 residues. V was clipped by 4 bases and J by 3 bases, with 20 bases between them. Germline loops: CDR1 SGHDN, CDR2 FVKESK.